The source of this TCR beta chain is a study of control samples from healthy donors and cancer patients. Here immunoSEQ multiplex PCR was the method, and the copy in TCRdb shows in-frame clones only, minus some. The sample shows 100,000 to 150,000 clones, approximately 84% of them seen only once. The CDR3 loop spans 15 amino acids. The V end lost 5 bases, the J end lost 2 bases, and 16 bases lay between the germline ends. CDR1 and CDR2 (germline): SGHTA, FQGTGA. The chain couples TRBV7-3 to TRBJ2-7; the D gene is possibly TRBD2 (7 bases). The TCR sequence derives from a man between 18 and 29 years old in good health. The specimen sequenced was blood. CDR3: CASSPAGHITYEQYF. The CDR3 bases are TGTGCCAGCAGCCCAGCGGGACACATAACCTACGAGCAGTACTTC.